These 23 T cell receptor beta chains were all obtained from the same sample, sequenced in a study of shared T cell receptors in the human thymus. Repertoires were generated with immunoSEQ multiplex PCR, while TCRdb's copy carries only in-frame clones and drops some. Of hundreds of thousands of clones in the sample, about 87% were seen once. These data were likewise used in another study, on human thymus T cells.

Sample: thymocytes. The receptor set was obtained from a boy in the first two years of life with a congenital heart defect.

This clone was picked up one time. This chain uses TRBV6-1 with TRBJ2-7, with 15 bases lining up with TRBD2. CDR3 length: 15 amino acids. J was trimmed by 6 bases and V by 6 bases; bases with no gene match: 6. Germline values: CDR1 MNHNS, CDR2 SASEGT. CDR3 region: CASSQGGLAGGEQYF. CDR3 coding DNA: TGTGCCAGCAGCCAGGGGGGACTAGCGGGAGGCGAGCAGTACTTC.

The J gene is TRBJ2-3, the V gene TRBV7-9; possibly TRBD1 for D (6 bases). The V end was cut by 5 bases, the J end by 6 bases, with 18 bases between. CDR1 is SEHNR and CDR2 is FQNEAQ in the germline V gene (reference sequence). The CDR3 spans 15 residues. Here the CDR3 DNA reads TGTGCCAGCAGCCCACGAGGGGGTGGGTGGGATACGCAGTATTTT. Its translation: CASSPRGGGWDTQYF. Combining the CDR3 with reference TRBV7-9 and TRBJ2-3 gives the whole variable domain DTGVSQNPRHKITKRGQNVTFRCDPISEHNRLYWYRQTLGQGPEFLTYFQNEAQLEKSRLLSDRFSAERPKGSFSTLEIQRTEQGDSAMYLCASSPRGGGWDTQYFGPGTRLTVL.

The J gene is TRBJ2-5, the V gene TRBV6-1, with a tentative D call TRBD1 (5 bases). Per germline, CDR1 MNHNS and CDR2 SASEGT. V lost 0 bases and J lost 1, with 33 bases in between. The CDR3 extends over 23 amino acids. The CDR3 nucleotides are TGTGCCAGCAGTGAAGCTTCGGTCTCCTTGCTACAGGATCCTCAGGGTTCCCAAGAGACCCAGTACTTC. It yields the protein CASSEASVSLLQDPQGSQETQYF.

The chain employs TRBV5-6 and TRBJ2-7; TRBD2 is a possible D gene (5 bases). V was pared by 7 bases and J by 4 bases, with 12 bases between. CDR1 is SGHDT and CDR2 is YYEEEE in the germline V gene. The CDR3 totals 12 residues. CDR3 sequence reads: CASSEGYYEQYF. The CDR3 DNA sequence: TGTGCCAGCTCCGAGGGTTATTACGAGCAGTACTTC.

This chain links TRBV6-5 with TRBJ2-7; TRBD1 matches at 7 bases. Trimming cost V 2 bases and J 0 bases; bases outside gene matches: 4. CDR3 length equals 15 residues. The germline V gene encodes CDR1 MNHEY and CDR2 SVGAGI. This CDR3 reads CASSYRRDSSYEQYF. CDR3 coding DNA: TGTGCCAGCAGTTACAGAAGGGACAGCTCCTACGAGCAGTACTTC.

The V and J genes are TRBV19 and TRBJ2-3; 7 nucleotides align to TRBD1. Germline trimming cut 7 bases from V and 2 bases from J; bases unmatched to any gene: 18. The germline gives CDR1 LNHDA, CDR2 SQIVND (reference sequence). CDR3 length: 18 amino acids. The DNA of the CDR3 is TGTGCCAGTACGCAAAAACTGGGACAGCACAACTTCACAGATACGCAGTATTTT. Translated, it gives CASTQKLGQHNFTDTQYF.

The chain links TRBV7-6 to TRBJ2-1; 10 positions match TRBD1. The trim removed 6 bases at V and 10 bases at J, leaving 12 bases unmatched. Germline V lookup: CDR1 SGHVS, CDR2 FNYEAQ. This CDR3 contains 15 residues. CDR3 amino acids: CASSSGDRGIREQFF. In DNA form, the CDR3 reads TGTGCCAGCAGTTCTGGGGACAGGGGAATTCGGGAGCAGTTCTTC.

The rearrangement links TRBV7-2 to TRBJ1-1; TRBD1 aligns across 7 bases. The CDR3 runs to 15 residues. CDR1 and CDR2 from the germline V gene are SGHTA and FQGNSA. V was pared by 5 bases and J by 1 base, with 7 bases of the junction left unmatched. As DNA, the CDR3 is TGTGCCAGCAGCATCCTGACAGGGCGGAACACTGAAGCTTTCTTT. Translating it yields CASSILTGRNTEAFF.

Comment on this clone: This CDR3 is also generated by other DNA sequences in the sample. The V and J genes are TRBV5-4 and TRBJ2-3; 9 nucleotides match TRBD2. The germline CDR1 and CDR2 sequences are SGHNT and YYREEE (reference sequence). The CDR3 length is 20 residues. J lost 5 bases, V lost 0 bases, and 19 bases had no gene match. Here the CDR3 DNA reads TGTGCCAGCAGCTTGGCGGGTTTCCCCGGCGGGCTAGCGGGGAGAGATACGCAGTATTTT. Translation gives CASSLAGFPGGLAGRDTQYF.

The rearrangement joins TRBV5-1 to TRBJ1-6, with TRBD1 matching over 9 bases. The germline CDR1 and CDR2 sequences are SGHRS and YFSETQ. The J segment lost 6 bases and the V segment lost 4 bases, leaving 5 bases of the junction unmatched. The CDR3 has 15 residues. CDR3 amino acids: CASSVGQGGNSPLHF. CDR3 nucleotides: TGCGCCAGCAGCGTGGGACAGGGTGGTAATTCACCCCTCCACTTT.

The chain uses TRBV7-9 and TRBJ1-2, with a weak D call TRBD1 (5 bases). Trimming cost V 1 base and J 6 bases, with 9 bases left between them. The CDR3 is 13 residues long. CDR1 SEHNR and CDR2 FQNEAQ come from the germline V gene (reference sequence). CDR3 nucleotide sequence: TGTGCCAGCAGCTTAGTAACAGGAGATGGCTACACCTTC. Protein sequence: CASSLVTGDGYTF.

About this clone itself: The sample holds other DNA sequences that translate to the same CDR3. V and J are TRBV28 and TRBJ1-1, with D perhaps matching TRBD1 (5 bases). V lost 3 bases to trimming and J lost 1 base, with 6 bases between them. CDR3 length: 13 residues. Germline loops: CDR1 MDHEN, CDR2 SYDVKM. This CDR3 is CASSFRGNTEAFF. In nucleotides, the CDR3 is TGTGCCAGCAGTTTTAGGGGGAACACTGAAGCTTTCTTT.

The J gene is TRBJ2-1, the V gene TRBV5-1, with 9 bases fitting TRBD2. Germline CDR1 SGHRS, CDR2 YFSETQ. The CDR3 is 15 amino acids. V lost 4 bases to trimming and J lost 1 base; unmatched junction nucleotides: 3. The chain's CDR3 is CASSPSGESYNEQFF. The CDR3 bases are TGCGCCAGCAGCCCTAGCGGGGAGTCCTACAATGAGCAGTTCTTC.

This sequence joins TRBV12-5 and TRBJ1-2, with 8 bases lining up with TRBD1. This CDR3 has 12 residues. Germline V lookup: CDR1 LGHNT, CDR2 FRNRAP. The V gene end was trimmed by 8 bases and the J gene end by 7 bases; junction bases not matched to a gene: 6. DNA of the CDR3: TGTGCTAGTCCACAGGGGGATTCTGGCTACACCTTC. This sequence encodes CASPQGDSGYTF.

The chain has TRBV28 and TRBJ1-1; the D gene is possibly TRBD1 (5 bases). The V end was cut by 3 bases, the J end by 0 bases, with 14 bases between. From germline, CDR1 is MDHEN and CDR2 SYDVKM. The CDR3 is 16 amino acids. CDR3 residues: CASSFLEGAMNTEAFF. CDR3 in DNA: TGTGCCAGCAGTTTTCTTGAAGGGGCCATGAACACTGAAGCTTTCTTT.

A word on this clone: An end of the junction differs from the germline gene, which may be a read error. The genes are TRBV7-7 and TRBJ2-5; the match to TRBD1 covers 8 bases. In germline, CDR1 is SSHAT, CDR2 FNYEAQ (reference sequence). This CDR3 comprises 15 residues. The CDR3 region has the DNA TGTGCTAGCAGCCCTGACAGGGGCCCTCAAGAGACCCAGTACTTC. Protein product: CASSPDRGPQETQYF.

V usage is TRBV7-9 and J usage is TRBJ2-7; 7 bases map to TRBD2. This CDR3 has 13 residues. The germline V gene encodes CDR1 SEHNR and CDR2 FQNEAQ (reference sequence). The V segment lost 6 bases and the J segment 3 bases; nucleotides outside the gene matches: 5. The CDR3 protein is CASSGDYDYEQYF. The CDR3 DNA sequence: TGTGCCAGCAGTGGGGACTATGACTACGAGCAGTACTTC.

This sequence joins TRBV28 and TRBJ2-5, with D possibly TRBD1 on 5 matching bases. V lost 5 bases to trimming and J lost 5 bases, with 12 bases between them. CDR1 and CDR2 (germline): MDHEN, SYDVKM. The CDR3 sequence is 13 residues long. CDR3 nucleotide sequence: TGTGCCAGCAGTCCTTCCCCAGGGGAGACCCAGTACTTC. It yields the protein CASSPSPGETQYF.

The chain combines TRBV5-1 with TRBJ2-1; a possible D gene is TRBD1 (6 bases). This CDR3 spans 16 amino acids. Germline V gene lookup returns CDR1 SGHRS and CDR2 YFSETQ. V lost 3 bases to trimming and J lost 8 bases, with 21 bases between them. The CDR3 spells CASSSKTGVKFYEQFF. For the CDR3, the DNA is TGCGCCAGCAGCTCAAAGACAGGTGTCAAGTTCTATGAGCAGTTCTTC.

The chain joins TRBV6-5 to TRBJ2-3, with D maybe TRBD1 (6 bases). V was clipped by 8 bases and J by 4 bases, with 16 bases between them. The germline V gene encodes CDR1 MNHEY and CDR2 SVGAGI. This CDR3 has 14 amino acids. The CDR3 spells CASRRWGRSDTQYF. DNA of the CDR3: TGTGCCAGCCGGCGGTGGGGGCGATCAGATACGCAGTATTTT.

On this clone: Other nucleotide sequences in the sample specify the same CDR3. This rearrangement joins TRBV4-3 to TRBJ1-1; D remains ambiguous. From germline, CDR1 is LGHNA and CDR2 YSLEER. With 0 bases removed from V and 0 bases from J, the gap between germline ends came to 8 bases. CDR3 length: 15 residues. CDR3 nucleotides: TGCGCCAGCAGCCAAGATCGGGGTATGAACACTGAAGCTTTCTTT. It specifies CASSQDRGMNTEAFF.

The chain combines TRBV27 with TRBJ2-7, with 9 bases that match TRBD1. This CDR3 has 16 residues. V trimming: 4 bases; J trimming: 2 bases; junction bases outside the gene matches: 9. Germline CDR1 reads MNHEY; CDR2 reads SMNVEV (reference sequence). The CDR3 protein is CASSSKDRGKTYEQYF. DNA for the CDR3: TGTGCCAGCAGTTCCAAGGACAGGGGCAAAACCTACGAGCAGTACTTC.

The chain carries TRBV13 and TRBJ1-3; 7 bases map to TRBD1. This CDR3 region has 16 residues. The junction had 7 bases not matched to a gene; V was cut back by 5 bases and J by 0 bases. Germline V gene data show CDR1 as PRHDT and CDR2 as FYEKMQ (reference sequence). CDR3 in amino acids: CASSRDSLSSGNTIYF. In DNA, the CDR3 is TGTGCCAGCAGCAGGGACAGCCTAAGCTCTGGAAACACCATATATTTT.